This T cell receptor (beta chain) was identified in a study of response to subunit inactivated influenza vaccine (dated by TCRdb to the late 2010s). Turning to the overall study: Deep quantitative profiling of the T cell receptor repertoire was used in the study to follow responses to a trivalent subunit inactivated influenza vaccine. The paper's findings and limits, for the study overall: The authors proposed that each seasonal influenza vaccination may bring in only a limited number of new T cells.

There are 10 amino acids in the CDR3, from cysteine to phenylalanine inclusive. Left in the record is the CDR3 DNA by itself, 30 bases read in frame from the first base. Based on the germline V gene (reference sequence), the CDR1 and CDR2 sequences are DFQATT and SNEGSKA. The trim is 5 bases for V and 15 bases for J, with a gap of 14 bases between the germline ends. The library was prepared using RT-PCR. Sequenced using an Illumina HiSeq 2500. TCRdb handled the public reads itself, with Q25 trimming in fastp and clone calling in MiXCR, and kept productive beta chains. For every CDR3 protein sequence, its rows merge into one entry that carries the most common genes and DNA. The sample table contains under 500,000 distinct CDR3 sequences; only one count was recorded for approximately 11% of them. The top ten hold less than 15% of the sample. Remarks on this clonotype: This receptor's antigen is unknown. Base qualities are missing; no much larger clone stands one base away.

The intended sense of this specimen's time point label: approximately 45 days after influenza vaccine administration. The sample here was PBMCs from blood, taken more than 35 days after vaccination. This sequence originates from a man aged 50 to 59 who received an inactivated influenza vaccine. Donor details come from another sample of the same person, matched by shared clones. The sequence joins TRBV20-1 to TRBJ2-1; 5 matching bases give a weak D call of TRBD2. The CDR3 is CSASRDSTFF. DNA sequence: TGCAGTGCTTCACGGGATTCTACGTTCTTC.